Listed here are 4 T cell receptor beta chains from one sample, sequenced in a study of blood T cell repertoires in COVID-19. Sequencing used immunoSEQ multiplex PCR; TCRdb keeps in-frame clones, though not all of them. The data show around 250,000 clones, with around 80% seen just once and roughly 8.7% held by the top ten. The source material was peripheral blood. The receptor source for this set is a middle-aged man with active or convalescent COVID-19.

V and J are TRBV6-5 and TRBJ2-7; 8 bases map to TRBD2. The CDR3 is 15 amino acids. V lost 6 bases to trimming and J lost 5 bases; unmatched junction nucleotides: 12. CDR1 MNHEY and CDR2 SVGAGI come from the germline V gene. The CDR3 protein is CASSPGLATVHEQYF. In nucleotides, the CDR3 is TGTGCCAGCAGCCCAGGACTAGCTACAGTCCACGAGCAGTACTTC.

This chain connects TRBV21-1 to TRBJ2-1; the table's D gene call, TRBD1, was not cross checked with the DNA. TRBV21-1 is a documented pseudogene. The CDR3 is 16 amino acids. CDR3 loop: CASRRDGQSSYNEQFF. CDR3 sequence (DNA): TGTGCCAGCAGACGTGACGGACAGAGCTCCTACAATGAGCAGTTCTTC.

CDR3 loop: CAWSDPWAGNTEAFF. The CDR3, as DNA: TGTGCCTGGAGTGACCCCTGGGCAGGGAACACTGAAGCTTTCTTT. The V and J genes are TRBV30 and TRBJ1-1; unclear D gene. V lost 1 base and J 1 base, leaving 13 bases between the germline ends. CDR3 length equals 15 residues. Germline assignment: CDR1 GTSNPN and CDR2 SVGIG (reference sequence).

The chain uses TRBV25-1 and TRBJ2-3, with 8 bases identical to TRBD1. The germline V gene has CDR1 MGHDK and CDR2 SYGVNS. There are 16 residues in the CDR3. V lost 8 bases, J lost 1 base, and 11 bases stayed unmatched. The CDR3 DNA follows: TGTGCCAGCCCAGGGGGACAGGAGCCAGGCACAGATACGCAGTATTTT. Its translation is CASPGGQEPGTDTQYF.